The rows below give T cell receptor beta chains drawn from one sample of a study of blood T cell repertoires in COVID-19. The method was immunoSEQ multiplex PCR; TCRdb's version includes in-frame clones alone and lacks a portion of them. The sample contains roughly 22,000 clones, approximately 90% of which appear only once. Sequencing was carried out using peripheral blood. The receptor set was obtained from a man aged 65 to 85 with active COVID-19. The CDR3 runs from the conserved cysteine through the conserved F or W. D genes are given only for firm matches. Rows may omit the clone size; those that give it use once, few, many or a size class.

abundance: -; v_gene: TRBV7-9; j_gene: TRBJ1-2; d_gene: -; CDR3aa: CASSPAGDYTF; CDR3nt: TGTGCCAGCAGCCCCGCCGGTGACTACACCTTC
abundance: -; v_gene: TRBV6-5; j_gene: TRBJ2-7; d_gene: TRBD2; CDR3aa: CASSYTSGRADHEQYF; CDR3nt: TGTGCCAGCAGTTACACAAGCGGGAGGGCCGACCACGAGCAGTACTTC
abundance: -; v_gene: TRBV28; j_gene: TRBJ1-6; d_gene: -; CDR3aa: CASSSQFVHF; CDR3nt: TGTGCCAGCAGTTCTCAGTTTGTCCACTTT
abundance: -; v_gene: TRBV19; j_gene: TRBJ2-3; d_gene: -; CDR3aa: CASTASGTRGPDTQYF; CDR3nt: TGTGCCAGTACCGCCTCCGGGACTAGGGGGCCAGATACGCAGTATTTT
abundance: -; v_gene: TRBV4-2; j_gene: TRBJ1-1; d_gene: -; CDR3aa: CASSQEKAGGFTEAFF; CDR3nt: TGTGCCAGCAGCCAAGAAAAGGCCGGAGGGTTCACTGAAGCTTTCTTT
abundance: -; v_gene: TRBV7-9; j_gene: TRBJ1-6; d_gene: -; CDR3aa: CASSTGDGSSYNSPLHF; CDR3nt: TGTGCCAGCAGCACGGGGGATGGAAGCTCCTATAATTCACCCCTCCACTTT
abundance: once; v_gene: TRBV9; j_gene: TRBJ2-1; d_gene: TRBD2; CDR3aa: CASSETSATSGEQFF; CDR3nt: TGTGCCAGCAGCGAGACTAGCGCGACTAGTGGGGAGCAGTTCTTC
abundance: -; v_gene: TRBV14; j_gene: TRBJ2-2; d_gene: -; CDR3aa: CASSQDRGVNTGELFF; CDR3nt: TGTGCCAGCAGCCAAGACAGGGGGGTGAACACCGGGGAGCTGTTTTTT
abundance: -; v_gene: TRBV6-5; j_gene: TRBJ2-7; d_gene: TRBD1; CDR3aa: CASRQQGISYEQYF; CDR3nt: TGTGCCAGCAGGCAACAGGGGATCTCCTACGAGCAGTACTTC
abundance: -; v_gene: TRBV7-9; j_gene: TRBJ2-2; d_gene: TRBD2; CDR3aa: CASSFERGPGELFF; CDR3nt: TGTGCCAGCAGCTTTGAGCGGGGGCCCGGGGAGCTGTTTTTT
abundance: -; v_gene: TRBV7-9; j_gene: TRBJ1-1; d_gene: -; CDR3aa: CASSFGHNTEAFF; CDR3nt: TGTGCCAGCAGCTTTGGACATAACACTGAAGCTTTCTTT
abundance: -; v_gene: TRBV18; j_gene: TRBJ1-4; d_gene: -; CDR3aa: CASSPQRPRRPNEKLFF; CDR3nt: TGTGCCAGCTCACCACAGAGGCCCCGACGACCTAATGAAAAACTGTTTTTT
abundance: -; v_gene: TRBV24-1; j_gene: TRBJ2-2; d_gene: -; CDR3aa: CATNEGSRTGELFF; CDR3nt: TGTGCCACCAACGAAGGGAGTCGCACCGGGGAGCTGTTTTTT
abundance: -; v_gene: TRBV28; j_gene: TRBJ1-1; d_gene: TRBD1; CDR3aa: CASSFRQGSGTEAFF; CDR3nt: TGTGCCAGCAGTTTTAGACAGGGATCGGGGACTGAAGCTTTCTTT
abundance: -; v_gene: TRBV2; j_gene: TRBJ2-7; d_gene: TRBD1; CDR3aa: CASSTSGTGDEQYF; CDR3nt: TGTGCCAGCAGTACCTCCGGGACAGGCGACGAGCAGTACTTC
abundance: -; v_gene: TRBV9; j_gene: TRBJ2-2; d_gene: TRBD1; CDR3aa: CASSGSWTGTNTGELFF; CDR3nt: TGTGCCAGCAGCGGATCCTGGACAGGAACGAACACCGGGGAGCTGTTTTTT
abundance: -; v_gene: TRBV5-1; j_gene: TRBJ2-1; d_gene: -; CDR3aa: CASSPEGGYEQFF; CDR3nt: TGCGCCAGCAGCCCGGAGGGAGGCTATGAGCAGTTCTTC
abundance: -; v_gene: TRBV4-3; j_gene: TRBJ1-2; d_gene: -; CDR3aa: CASSPAPGQPYGYTF; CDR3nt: TGCGCCAGCAGTCCTGCGCCGGGACAACCCTATGGCTACACCTTC
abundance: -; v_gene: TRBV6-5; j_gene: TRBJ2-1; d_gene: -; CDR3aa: CASKGTANNEQFF; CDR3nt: TGTGCCAGCAAAGGGACTGCCAACAATGAGCAGTTCTTC
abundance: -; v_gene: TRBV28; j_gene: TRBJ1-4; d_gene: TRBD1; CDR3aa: CASSWDSTTNEKLFF; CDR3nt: TGTGCCAGCAGTTGGGACAGCACTACTAATGAAAAACTGTTTTTT
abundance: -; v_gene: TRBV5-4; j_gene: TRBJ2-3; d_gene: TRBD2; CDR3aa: CASSIGLAGGPRTDTQYF; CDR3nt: TGTGCCAGCAGCATCGGACTAGCGGGGGGCCCGCGCACAGATACGCAGTATTTT
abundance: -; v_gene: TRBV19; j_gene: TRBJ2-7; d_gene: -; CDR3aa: CASSKQGTEQYF; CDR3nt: TGTGCCAGTAGCAAACAGGGTACCGAGCAGTACTTC
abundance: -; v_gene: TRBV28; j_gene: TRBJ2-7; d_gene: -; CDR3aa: CASSVAGAGYYEQYF; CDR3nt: TGTGCCAGCAGTGTCGCAGGGGCCGGCTACTACGAGCAGTACTTC
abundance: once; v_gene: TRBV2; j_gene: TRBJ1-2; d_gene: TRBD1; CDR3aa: CASSDIRTGGYGYTF; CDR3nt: TGTGCCAGCAGTGATATTAGGACAGGGGGCTATGGCTACACCTTC
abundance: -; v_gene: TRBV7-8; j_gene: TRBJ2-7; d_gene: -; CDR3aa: CASSLVQGYSWEQYF; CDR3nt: TGTGCCAGCAGCTTAGTTCAGGGATACTCGTGGGAGCAGTACTTC
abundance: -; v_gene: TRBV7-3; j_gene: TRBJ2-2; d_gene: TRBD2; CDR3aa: CASSFGGGGELFF; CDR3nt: TGTGCCAGCAGCTTTGGGGGGGGCGGGGAGCTGTTTTTT
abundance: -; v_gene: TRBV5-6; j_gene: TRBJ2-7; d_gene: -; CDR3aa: CASSPQGVNEQYF; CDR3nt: TGTGCCAGCAGCCCCCAGGGTGTCAACGAGCAGTACTTC
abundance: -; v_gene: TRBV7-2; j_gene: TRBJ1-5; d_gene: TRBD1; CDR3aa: CASSSGQGLGQPQHF; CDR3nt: TGTGCCAGCAGCTCCGGACAGGGATTGGGTCAGCCCCAGCATTTT
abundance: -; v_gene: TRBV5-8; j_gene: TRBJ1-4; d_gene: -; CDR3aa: CASSLGTDGEKLFF; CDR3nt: TGTGCCAGCAGCTTGGGGACAGACGGGGAAAAACTGTTTTTT
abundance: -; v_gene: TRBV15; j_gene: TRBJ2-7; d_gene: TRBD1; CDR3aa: CATSTRTGGDEQYF; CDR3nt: TGTGCCACCAGCACGAGGACAGGGGGCGACGAGCAGTACTTC
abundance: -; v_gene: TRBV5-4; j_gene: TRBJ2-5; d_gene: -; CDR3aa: CASSPISEETQYF; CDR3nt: TGTGCCAGCAGCCCGATTAGCGAAGAGACCCAGTACTTC
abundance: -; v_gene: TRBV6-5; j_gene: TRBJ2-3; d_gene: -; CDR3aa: CASSPSGSTDTQYF; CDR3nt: TGTGCCAGCAGCCCCAGCGGGTCCACAGATACGCAGTATTTT
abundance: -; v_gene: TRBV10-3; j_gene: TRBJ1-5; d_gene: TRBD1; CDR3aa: CATGRDREGQPQHF; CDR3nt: TGTGCCACCGGAAGGGACAGGGAAGGTCAGCCCCAGCATTTT
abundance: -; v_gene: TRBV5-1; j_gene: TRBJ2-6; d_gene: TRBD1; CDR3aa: CASSRTGQGPPGANVLTF; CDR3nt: TGCGCCAGCAGCAGGACGGGACAGGGGCCCCCTGGGGCCAACGTCCTGACTTTC
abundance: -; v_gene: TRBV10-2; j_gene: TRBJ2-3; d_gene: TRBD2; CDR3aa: CASSDFTSGADTQYF; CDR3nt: TGCGCCAGCAGTGATTTCACTAGCGGGGCAGATACGCAGTATTTT
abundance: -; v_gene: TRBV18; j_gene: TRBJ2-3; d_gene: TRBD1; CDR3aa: CASLPQGEKDTQYF; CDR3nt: TGTGCCAGCTTACCCCAGGGGGAGAAAGATACGCAGTATTTT
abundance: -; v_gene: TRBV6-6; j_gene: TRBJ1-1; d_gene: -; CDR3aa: CASSAYVDTEAFF; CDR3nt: TGTGCCAGCAGCGCCTACGTAGACACTGAAGCTTTCTTT
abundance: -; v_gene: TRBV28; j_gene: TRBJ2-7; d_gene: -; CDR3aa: CASSFSGSYEQYF; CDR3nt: TGTGCCAGCAGTTTCAGTGGGAGCTACGAGCAGTACTTC
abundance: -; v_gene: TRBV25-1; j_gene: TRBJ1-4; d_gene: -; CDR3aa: CASSEGGVGEKLFF; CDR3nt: TGTGCCAGCAGTGAAGGAGGGGTGGGTGAAAAACTGTTTTTT
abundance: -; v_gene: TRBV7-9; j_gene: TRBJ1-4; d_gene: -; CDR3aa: CASSLADRNEKLFF; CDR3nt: TGTGCCAGCAGCTTAGCCGACAGGAATGAAAAACTGTTTTTT
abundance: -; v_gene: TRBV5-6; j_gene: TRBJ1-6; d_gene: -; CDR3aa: CASSLLQGISPLHF; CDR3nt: TGTGCCAGCAGCTTGCTGCAGGGGATTTCACCCCTCCACTTT
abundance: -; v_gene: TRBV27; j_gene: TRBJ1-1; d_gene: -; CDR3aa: CASSFLGRTSEAFF; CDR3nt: TGTGCCAGCAGTTTCCTCGGACGGACAAGCGAAGCTTTCTTT
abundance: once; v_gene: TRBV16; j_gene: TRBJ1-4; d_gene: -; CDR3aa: CASSLLGEKLFF; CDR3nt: TGTGCCAGCAGCCTACTCGGTGAAAAACTGTTTTTT
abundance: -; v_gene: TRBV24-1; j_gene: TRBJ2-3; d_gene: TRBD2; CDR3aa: CATSDFPTSGGTDTQYF; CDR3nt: TGTGCCACCAGTGATTTCCCGACTAGCGGGGGCACAGATACGCAGTATTTT
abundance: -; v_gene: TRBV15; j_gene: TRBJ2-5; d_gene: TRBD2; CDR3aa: CATSSAGTIQETQYF; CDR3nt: TGTGCCACCAGCAGCGCCGGGACTATCCAGGAGACCCAGTACTTC